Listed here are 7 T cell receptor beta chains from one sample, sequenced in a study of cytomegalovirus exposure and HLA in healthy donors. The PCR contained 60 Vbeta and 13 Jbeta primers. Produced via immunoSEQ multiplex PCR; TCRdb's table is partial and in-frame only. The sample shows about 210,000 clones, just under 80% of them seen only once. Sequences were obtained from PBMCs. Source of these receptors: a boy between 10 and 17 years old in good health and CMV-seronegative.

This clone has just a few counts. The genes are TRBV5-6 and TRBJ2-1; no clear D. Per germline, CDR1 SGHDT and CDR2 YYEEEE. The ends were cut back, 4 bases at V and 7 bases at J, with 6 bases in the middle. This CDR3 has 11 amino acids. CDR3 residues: CASSLRNEQFF. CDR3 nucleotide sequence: TGTGCCAGCAGCCTGAGGAATGAGCAGTTCTTC.

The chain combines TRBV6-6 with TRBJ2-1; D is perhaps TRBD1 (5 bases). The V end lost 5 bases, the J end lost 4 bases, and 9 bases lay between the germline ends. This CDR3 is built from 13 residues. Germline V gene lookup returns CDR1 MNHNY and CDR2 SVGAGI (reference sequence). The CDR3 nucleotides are TGTGCCAGCAGTCATACAGGTTACAATGAGCAGTTCTTC. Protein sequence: CASSHTGYNEQFF.

DNA of the CDR3: TGCGCCAGCAGTTCCGGGACAGAGGTAGTTCAGCCCCAGCATTTT. It codes for CASSSGTEVVQPQHF. The rearrangement joins TRBV4-1 to TRBJ1-5; the match to TRBD1 covers 7 bases. J lost 6 bases, V lost 6 bases, and 11 bases had no gene match. CDR1 MGHRA and CDR2 YSYEKL come from the germline V gene. CDR3 length: 15 residues.

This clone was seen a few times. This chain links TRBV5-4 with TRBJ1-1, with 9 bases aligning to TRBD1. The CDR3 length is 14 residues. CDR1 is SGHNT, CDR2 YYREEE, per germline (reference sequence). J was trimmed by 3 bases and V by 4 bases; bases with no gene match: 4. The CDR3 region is CASSGTGLYTEAFF. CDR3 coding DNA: TGTGCCAGCAGCGGGACAGGGTTGTACACTGAAGCTTTCTTT.

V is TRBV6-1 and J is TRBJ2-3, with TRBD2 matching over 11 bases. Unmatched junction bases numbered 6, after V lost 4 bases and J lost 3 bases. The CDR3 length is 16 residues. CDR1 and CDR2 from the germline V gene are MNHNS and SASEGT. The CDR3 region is CASSGVSGRGTDTQYF. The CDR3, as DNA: TGTGCCAGCAGTGGGGTTAGCGGGAGGGGAACAGATACGCAGTATTTT.

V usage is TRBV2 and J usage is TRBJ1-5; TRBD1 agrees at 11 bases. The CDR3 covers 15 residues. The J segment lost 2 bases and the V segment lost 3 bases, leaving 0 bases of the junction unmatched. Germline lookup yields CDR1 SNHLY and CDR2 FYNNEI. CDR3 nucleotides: TGTGCCAGCAGTGAGGGACAGGGGGGCAATCAGCCCCAGCATTTT. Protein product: CASSEGQGGNQPQHF.

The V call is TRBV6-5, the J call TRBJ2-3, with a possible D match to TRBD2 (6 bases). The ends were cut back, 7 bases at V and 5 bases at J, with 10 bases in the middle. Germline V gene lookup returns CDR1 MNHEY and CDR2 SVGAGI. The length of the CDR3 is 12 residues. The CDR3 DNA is TGTGCCAGCACCTCGGGAGTAGATACGCAGTATTTT. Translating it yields CASTSGVDTQYF.